These T cell receptor beta chains were read from a single sample in a study of post-analysis software for immune sequencing data. One entry per CDR3 protein results from TCRdb running MiXCR on the PCR reads. The repertoire consists of about 540,000 distinct CDR3 sequences, with around a third occurring once and the leading ten covering roughly 6%. The specimen sequenced was blood. The receptors were gathered from a girl aged 2 to 17 with multiple sclerosis. The CDR3 runs from the conserved cysteine through the conserved F or W. The order of the fields is CDR3 length, V gene, clone size, D gene, J gene, CDR3 protein, CDR3 DNA. The D gene is left open where the match is weak. Size tells how often a clone was seen (once, few, many) or the class of an expanded clone, and some rows leave it out.

len: 10; v_gene: TRBV29-1; abundance: many; d_gene: NA; j_gene: TRBJ2-5; CDR3aa: CSTVLGTQYF; CDR3nt: TGCAGCACCGTTTTGGGGACCCAGTACTTC
len: 16; v_gene: TRBV12-3/TRBV12-4; abundance: NA; d_gene: NA; j_gene: TRBJ2-3; CDR3aa: CASSTSLPADTDTQYF; CDR3nt: TGTGCCAGCAGTACCTCTTTGCCAGCGGACACAGATACGCAGTATTTT
len: 15; v_gene: TRBV7-9; abundance: NA; d_gene: TRBD1; j_gene: TRBJ1-1; CDR3aa: CASSPLGQTDTEAFF; CDR3nt: TGTGCCAGCAGCCCGCTGGGACAGACGGATACTGAAGCTTTCTTT
len: 14; v_gene: TRBV5-1; abundance: few; d_gene: NA; j_gene: TRBJ1-4; CDR3aa: CASSRESTNEKLFF; CDR3nt: TGCGCCAGCAGCAGGGAATCAACTAATGAAAAACTGTTTTTT
len: 18; v_gene: TRBV27; abundance: few; d_gene: NA; j_gene: TRBJ2-1; CDR3aa: CASSFDLLKGFPYNEQFF; CDR3nt: TGTGCCAGCAGTTTTGATTTGTTAAAGGGGTTCCCCTACAATGAGCAGTTCTTC
len: 15; v_gene: TRBV9; abundance: NA; d_gene: NA; j_gene: TRBJ1-2; CDR3aa: CASSVAEGRDYGYTF; CDR3nt: TGTGCCAGCAGCGTAGCTGAAGGCAGAGACTATGGCTACACCTTC
len: 20; v_gene: TRBV20-1; abundance: NA; d_gene: NA; j_gene: TRBJ2-3; CDR3aa: CSARVLVAASNLRSTDTQYF; CDR3nt: TGCAGTGCTAGAGTTCTAGTTGCAGCCTCCAACCTCCGTAGCACAGATACGCAGTATTTT
len: 16; v_gene: TRBV5-1; abundance: NA; d_gene: TRBD1; j_gene: TRBJ2-3; CDR3aa: CASSSGDRTSTDTQYF; CDR3nt: TGCGCCAGCAGCTCCGGGGACAGGACTAGCACAGATACGCAGTATTTT
len: 14; v_gene: TRBV10-3; abundance: many; d_gene: NA; j_gene: TRBJ2-7; CDR3aa: CAISSGQGIDEQYF; CDR3nt: TGTGCCATCAGTTCAGGGCAAGGCATCGACGAGCAGTACTTC
len: 17; v_gene: TRBV7-9; abundance: NA; d_gene: TRBD2; j_gene: TRBJ2-1; CDR3aa: CASSFGAAGGSYNEQFF; CDR3nt: TGTGCCAGCAGCTTCGGAGCGGCGGGGGGTTCCTACAATGAGCAGTTCTTC
len: 17; v_gene: TRBV21-1; abundance: NA; d_gene: NA; j_gene: TRBJ2-7; CDR3aa: CASSKVAGTISSYEQYF; CDR3nt: TGTGCCAGCAGCAAAGTAGCAGGGACCATTAGCTCCTACGAGCAGTACTTC
len: 15; v_gene: TRBV27; abundance: NA; d_gene: NA; j_gene: TRBJ2-2; CDR3aa: CASSLIGGTTGELFF; CDR3nt: TGTGCCAGCAGTTTAATAGGGGGGACCACCGGGGAGCTGTTTTTT
len: 13; v_gene: TRBV11-2; abundance: NA; d_gene: NA; j_gene: TRBJ1-2; CDR3aa: CASSFGEGYSYTF; CDR3nt: TGTGCCAGCAGCTTTGGGGAGGGCTATAGCTACACCTTC
len: 13; v_gene: TRBV10-1; abundance: NA; d_gene: TRBD1; j_gene: TRBJ1-1; CDR3aa: CAGVRGLNTEAFF; CDR3nt: TGCGCCGGGGTCAGGGGGCTGAACACTGAAGCTTTCTTT
len: 11; v_gene: TRBV20-1; abundance: few; d_gene: NA; j_gene: TRBJ2-3; CDR3aa: CSAQRSDTQYF; CDR3nt: TGCAGTGCCCAGAGATCAGATACGCAGTATTTT
len: 18; v_gene: TRBV11-2; abundance: few; d_gene: TRBD2; j_gene: TRBJ2-5; CDR3aa: CASSLVGSGGASAETQYF; CDR3nt: TGTGCCAGCAGCTTAGTAGGTAGCGGGGGGGCCTCGGCAGAGACCCAGTACTTC
len: 15; v_gene: TRBV20-1; abundance: NA; d_gene: NA; j_gene: TRBJ2-3; CDR3aa: CSARDRQISTDTQYF; CDR3nt: TGCAGTGCTAGAGATAGACAGATTAGCACAGATACGCAGTATTTT
len: 11; v_gene: TRBV20-1; abundance: few; d_gene: NA; j_gene: TRBJ2-1; CDR3aa: CSARLYNEQFF; CDR3nt: TGCAGTGCTAGGTTGTACAATGAGCAGTTCTTC
len: 13; v_gene: TRBV7-8; abundance: many; d_gene: NA; j_gene: TRBJ2-7; CDR3aa: CASSLFSAYEQYF; CDR3nt: TGTGCCAGCAGCTTATTTTCGGCCTACGAGCAGTACTTC
len: 14; v_gene: TRBV10-3; abundance: NA; d_gene: NA; j_gene: TRBJ2-4; CDR3aa: CAIAGDLAKNIQYF; CDR3nt: TGTGCCATCGCCGGGGATCTAGCCAAAAACATTCAGTACTTC
len: 15; v_gene: TRBV20-1; abundance: NA; d_gene: TRBD2; j_gene: TRBJ2-7; CDR3aa: CSARLAGSLSYEQYF; CDR3nt: TGCAGTGCTAGACTAGCGGGGTCCCTCTCCTACGAGCAGTACTTC
len: 14; v_gene: TRBV10-3; abundance: few; d_gene: NA; j_gene: TRBJ2-3; CDR3aa: CAISESLGTDTQYF; CDR3nt: TGTGCCATCAGTGAGTCCTTGGGCACAGATACGCAGTATTTT
len: 15; v_gene: TRBV6-1; abundance: NA; d_gene: TRBD1; j_gene: TRBJ2-1; CDR3aa: CASRQGLLLYYEQFF; CDR3nt: TGTGCCAGTAGACAGGGTCTGTTGTTGTACTATGAGCAGTTCTTC
len: 14; v_gene: TRBV20-1; abundance: NA; d_gene: NA; j_gene: TRBJ2-7; CDR3aa: CSASSTTPPYEQYF; CDR3nt: TGCAGTGCTAGTTCGACAACCCCCCCCTACGAGCAGTACTTC
len: 14; v_gene: TRBV6-1; abundance: few; d_gene: NA; j_gene: TRBJ2-5; CDR3aa: CASSQGFSLETQYF; CDR3nt: TGTGCCAGCAGCCAGGGGTTTTCACTAGAGACCCAGTACTTC
len: 15; v_gene: TRBV11-3; abundance: NA; d_gene: NA; j_gene: TRBJ2-3; CDR3aa: CASSPGLGSLDTQYF; CDR3nt: TGTGCCAGCAGCCCTGGGCTGGGTAGCTTGGATACGCAGTATTTT
len: 14; v_gene: TRBV28; abundance: NA; d_gene: TRBD1; j_gene: TRBJ2-5; CDR3aa: CASSSRQGKETQYF; CDR3nt: TGTGCCAGCAGTTCGCGACAGGGTAAAGAGACCCAGTACTTC
len: 15; v_gene: TRBV5-1; abundance: NA; d_gene: NA; j_gene: TRBJ2-1; CDR3aa: CASRQSPSSYNEQFF; CDR3nt: TGCGCCAGCCGCCAATCGCCAAGCTCCTACAATGAGCAGTTCTTC
len: 14; v_gene: TRBV7-3; abundance: NA; d_gene: TRBD2; j_gene: TRBJ2-1; CDR3aa: CASSPLAGNNEQFF; CDR3nt: TGTGCCAGCAGCCCCCTAGCGGGGAACAATGAGCAGTTCTTC
len: 16; v_gene: TRBV6-4; abundance: few; d_gene: NA; j_gene: TRBJ2-3; CDR3aa: CASSDSGLEGTDTQYF; CDR3nt: TGTGCCAGCAGTGACTCCGGTTTAGAAGGGACAGATACGCAGTATTTT
len: 15; v_gene: TRBV20-1; abundance: NA; d_gene: TRBD2; j_gene: TRBJ2-3; CDR3aa: CSARDSGGGGDTQYF; CDR3nt: TGCAGTGCTAGAGATAGCGGGGGAGGCGGAGATACGCAGTATTTT
len: 13; v_gene: TRBV6-5; abundance: few; d_gene: NA; j_gene: TRBJ2-2; CDR3aa: CASVVGDTGELFF; CDR3nt: TGTGCCAGCGTCGTAGGGGACACCGGGGAGCTGTTTTTT
len: 13; v_gene: TRBV4-2; abundance: NA; d_gene: NA; j_gene: TRBJ2-3; CDR3aa: CASSQLYRNTQYF; CDR3nt: TGTGCCAGCAGCCAACTCTACCGGAATACGCAGTATTTT
len: 17; v_gene: TRBV6-5; abundance: NA; d_gene: TRBD2; j_gene: TRBJ2-1; CDR3aa: CASSYLMGRGGENEQFF; CDR3nt: TGTGCCAGCAGTTACCTCATGGGGAGGGGAGGAGAGAATGAGCAGTTCTTC
len: 15; v_gene: TRBV4-2; abundance: few; d_gene: TRBD2; j_gene: TRBJ2-5; CDR3aa: CASSQEAGGAETQYF; CDR3nt: TGTGCCAGCAGCCAAGAAGCGGGGGGCGCGGAGACCCAGTACTTC
len: 15; v_gene: TRBV20-1; abundance: NA; d_gene: TRBD2; j_gene: TRBJ2-2; CDR3aa: CSASLLAGGSGELFF; CDR3nt: TGCAGTGCTAGTCTACTAGCGGGGGGGTCCGGGGAGCTGTTTTTT
len: 16; v_gene: TRBV18; abundance: NA; d_gene: NA; j_gene: TRBJ2-7; CDR3aa: CASSPSSVDSPYEQYF; CDR3nt: TGTGCCAGCTCACCATCCTCGGTGGACAGCCCTTACGAGCAGTACTTC
len: 14; v_gene: TRBV29-1; abundance: many; d_gene: NA; j_gene: TRBJ2-1; CDR3aa: CSVNPRASADEQFF; CDR3nt: TGCAGCGTGAACCCCCGGGCCTCCGCCGATGAGCAGTTCTTC
len: 11; v_gene: TRBV4-1; abundance: many; d_gene: NA; j_gene: TRBJ2-5; CDR3aa: CASSQGTEQYF; CDR3nt: TGCGCCAGCAGCCAAGGAACTGAGCAGTACTTC
len: 13; v_gene: TRBV5-8; abundance: NA; d_gene: NA; j_gene: TRBJ2-7; CDR3aa: CASSLVGGFEQYF; CDR3nt: TGTGCCAGCAGCTTGGTCGGAGGGTTCGAGCAGTACTTC
len: 20; v_gene: TRBV27; abundance: many; d_gene: TRBD2; j_gene: TRBJ2-3; CDR3aa: CASSTTPGLAGVRSTDTQYF; CDR3nt: TGTGCCAGCAGTACTACCCCGGGACTAGCGGGGGTCCGGAGCACAGATACGCAGTATTTT
len: 17; v_gene: TRBV6-5; abundance: many; d_gene: TRBD1; j_gene: TRBJ1-2; CDR3aa: CASSYSRSGTANYGYTF; CDR3nt: TGTGCCAGCAGTTACTCTCGTTCCGGGACAGCTAACTATGGCTACACCTTC
len: 16; v_gene: TRBV28; abundance: few; d_gene: TRBD1; j_gene: TRBJ2-5; CDR3aa: CASSPVGTGVEKTQYF; CDR3nt: TGTGCCAGCAGTCCTGTCGGGACAGGGGTCGAGAAGACCCAGTACTTC
len: 14; v_gene: TRBV5-1; abundance: NA; d_gene: NA; j_gene: TRBJ2-7; CDR3aa: CASSDAEDIYEQYF; CDR3nt: TGCGCCAGCAGCGACGCGGAGGACATCTACGAGCAGTACTTC
len: 13; v_gene: TRBV7-7; abundance: NA; d_gene: TRBD1; j_gene: TRBJ2-3; CDR3aa: CASSNDRASTQYF; CDR3nt: TGTGCCAGCAGTAATGACAGGGCGAGTACGCAGTATTTT
len: 13; v_gene: TRBV28; abundance: NA; d_gene: TRBD1; j_gene: TRBJ2-1; CDR3aa: CASIRDRGNEQFF; CDR3nt: TGTGCCAGCATCCGGGACAGGGGGAATGAGCAGTTCTTC
len: 14; v_gene: TRBV20-1; abundance: NA; d_gene: TRBD2; j_gene: TRBJ2-1; CDR3aa: CSARDPGGLNEQFF; CDR3nt: TGCAGTGCTAGAGATCCGGGGGGGCTCAATGAGCAGTTCTTC
len: 13; v_gene: TRBV28; abundance: NA; d_gene: TRBD1; j_gene: TRBJ1-2; CDR3aa: CASSLGTAYSYTF; CDR3nt: TGTGCCAGCAGTTTAGGGACAGCCTATAGCTACACCTTC
len: 15; v_gene: TRBV20-1; abundance: NA; d_gene: TRBD2; j_gene: TRBJ2-5; CDR3aa: CSARLGTTLQETQYF; CDR3nt: TGCAGTGCTAGATTAGGGACTACCTTACAAGAGACCCAGTACTTC
len: 13; v_gene: TRBV29-1; abundance: few; d_gene: TRBD1; j_gene: TRBJ1-2; CDR3aa: CSASRGLGYGYTF; CDR3nt: TGCAGCGCCTCAAGGGGGCTCGGATATGGCTACACCTTC
len: 15; v_gene: TRBV5-1; abundance: NA; d_gene: NA; j_gene: TRBJ2-1; CDR3aa: CASKTRPGTYNEQFF; CDR3nt: TGCGCCAGCAAGACTCGACCAGGAACCTACAATGAGCAGTTCTTC
len: 13; v_gene: TRBV7-9; abundance: NA; d_gene: NA; j_gene: TRBJ2-3; CDR3aa: CARGAGDTDTQYF; CDR3nt: TGTGCCCGGGGGGCAGGGGACACAGATACGCAGTATTTT
len: 13; v_gene: TRBV29-1; abundance: few; d_gene: NA; j_gene: TRBJ2-3; CDR3aa: CSARRGRADTQYF; CDR3nt: TGCAGCGCTCGGAGGGGTCGGGCAGATACGCAGTATTTT
len: 16; v_gene: TRBV20-1; abundance: NA; d_gene: TRBD2; j_gene: TRBJ2-7; CDR3aa: CSAGVVDERGFYEQYF; CDR3nt: TGCAGTGCCGGGGTGGTGGATGAGCGGGGGTTCTACGAGCAGTACTTC
len: 14; v_gene: TRBV7-9; abundance: NA; d_gene: NA; j_gene: TRBJ2-7; CDR3aa: CASTTGTREYEQYF; CDR3nt: TGTGCCAGCACCACAGGTACTAGGGAGTACGAGCAGTACTTC
len: 14; v_gene: TRBV29-1; abundance: NA; d_gene: TRBD1; j_gene: TRBJ1-4; CDR3aa: CSVSTGGTNEKLFF; CDR3nt: TGCAGCGTATCGACAGGGGGCACTAATGAAAAACTGTTTTTT
len: 13; v_gene: TRBV20-1; abundance: few; d_gene: NA; j_gene: TRBJ2-3; CDR3aa: CSARVTGADTQYF; CDR3nt: TGCAGTGCTAGAGTAACGGGGGCAGATACGCAGTATTTT
len: 13; v_gene: TRBV6-5; abundance: many; d_gene: NA; j_gene: TRBJ2-7; CDR3aa: CASKDRGSYEQYF; CDR3nt: TGTGCCAGCAAAGACCGGGGCTCCTACGAGCAGTACTTC
len: 15; v_gene: TRBV6-5; abundance: few; d_gene: NA; j_gene: TRBJ2-3; CDR3aa: CASSYSSISTDTQYF; CDR3nt: TGTGCCAGCAGTTACTCCTCGATTAGCACAGATACGCAGTATTTT